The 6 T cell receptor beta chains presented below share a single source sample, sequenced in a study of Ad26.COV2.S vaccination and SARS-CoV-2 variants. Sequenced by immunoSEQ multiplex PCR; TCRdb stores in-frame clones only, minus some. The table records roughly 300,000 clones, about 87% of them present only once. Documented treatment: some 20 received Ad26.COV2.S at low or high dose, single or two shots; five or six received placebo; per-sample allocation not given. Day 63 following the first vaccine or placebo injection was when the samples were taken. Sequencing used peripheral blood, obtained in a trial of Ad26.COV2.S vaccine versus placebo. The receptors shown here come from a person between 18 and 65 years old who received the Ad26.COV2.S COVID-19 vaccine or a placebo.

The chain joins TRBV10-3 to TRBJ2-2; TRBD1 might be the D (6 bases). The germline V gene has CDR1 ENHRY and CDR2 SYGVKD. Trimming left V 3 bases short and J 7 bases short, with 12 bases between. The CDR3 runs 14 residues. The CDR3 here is CAISDRGMVGELFF. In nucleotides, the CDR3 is TGTGCCATCAGTGATAGGGGGATGGTCGGGGAGCTGTTTTTT.

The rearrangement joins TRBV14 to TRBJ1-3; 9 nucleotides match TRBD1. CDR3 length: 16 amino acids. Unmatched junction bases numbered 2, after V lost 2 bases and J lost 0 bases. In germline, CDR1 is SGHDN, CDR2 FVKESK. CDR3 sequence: CASSQLQGASGNTIYF. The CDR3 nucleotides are TGTGCCAGCAGCCAACTACAGGGGGCCTCTGGAAACACCATATATTTT.

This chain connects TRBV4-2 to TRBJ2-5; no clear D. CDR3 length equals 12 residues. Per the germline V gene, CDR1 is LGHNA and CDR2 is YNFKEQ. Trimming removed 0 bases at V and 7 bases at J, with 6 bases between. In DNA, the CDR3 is TGTGCCAGCAGCCAAGAGGGTGGGACCCAGTACTTC. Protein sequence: CASSQEGGTQYF.

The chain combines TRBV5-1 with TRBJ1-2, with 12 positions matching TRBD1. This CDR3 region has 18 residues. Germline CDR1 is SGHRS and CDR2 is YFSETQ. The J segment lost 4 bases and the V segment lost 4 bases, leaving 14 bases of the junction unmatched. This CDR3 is CASSVGDRGRRLIYGYTF. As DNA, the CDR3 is TGCGCCAGCAGCGTCGGGGACAGGGGGCGCCGATTGATCTATGGCTACACCTTC.

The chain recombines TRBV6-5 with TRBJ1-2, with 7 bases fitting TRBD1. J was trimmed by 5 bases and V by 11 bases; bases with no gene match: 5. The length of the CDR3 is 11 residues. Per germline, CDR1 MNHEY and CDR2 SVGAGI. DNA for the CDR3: TGTGCCGCTAACAGGGGATATGGCTACACCTTC. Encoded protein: CAANRGYGYTF.

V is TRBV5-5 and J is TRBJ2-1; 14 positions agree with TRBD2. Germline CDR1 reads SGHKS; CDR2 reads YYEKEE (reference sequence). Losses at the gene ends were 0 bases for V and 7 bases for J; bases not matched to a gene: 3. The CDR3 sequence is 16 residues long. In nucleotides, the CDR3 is TGTGCCAGCAGCTTGGCCGGGACTAGCGGGGGAAATGAGCAGTTCTTC. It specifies CASSLAGTSGGNEQFF.